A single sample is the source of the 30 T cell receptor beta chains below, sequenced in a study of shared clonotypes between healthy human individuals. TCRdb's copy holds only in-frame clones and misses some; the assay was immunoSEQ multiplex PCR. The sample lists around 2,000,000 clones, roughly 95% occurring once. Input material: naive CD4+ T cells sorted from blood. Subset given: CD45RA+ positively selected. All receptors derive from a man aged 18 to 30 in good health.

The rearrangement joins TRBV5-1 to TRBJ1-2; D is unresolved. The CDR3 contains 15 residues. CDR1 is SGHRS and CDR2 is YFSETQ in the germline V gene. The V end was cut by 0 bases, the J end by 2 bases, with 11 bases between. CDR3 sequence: CASSLGADRNYGYTF. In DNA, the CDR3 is TGCGCCAGCAGCTTGGGGGCGGACCGAAACTATGGCTACACCTTC.

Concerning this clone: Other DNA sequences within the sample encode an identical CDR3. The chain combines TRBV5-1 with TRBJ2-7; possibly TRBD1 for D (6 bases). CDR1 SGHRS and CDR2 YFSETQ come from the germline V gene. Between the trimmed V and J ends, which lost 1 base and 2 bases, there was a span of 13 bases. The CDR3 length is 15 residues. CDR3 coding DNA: TGCGCCAGCAGCTTGTCAGGGGTTTTCCCCTACGAGCAGTACTTC. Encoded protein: CASSLSGVFPYEQYF.

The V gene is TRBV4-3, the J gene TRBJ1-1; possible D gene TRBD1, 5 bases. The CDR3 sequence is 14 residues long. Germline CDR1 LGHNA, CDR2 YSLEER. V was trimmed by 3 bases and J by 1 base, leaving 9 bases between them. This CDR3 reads CASSQGPTNTEAFF. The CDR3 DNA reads TGCGCCAGCAGCCAGGGACCAACGAACACTGAAGCTTTCTTT.

CDR3 in DNA: TGTGCCATCAGTGGCCCCGGGACTAGCGGGAGTTCGGGTGAGCAGTTCTTC. This encodes CAISGPGTSGSSGEQFF. The rearrangement joins TRBV10-3 to TRBJ2-1; TRBD2 matches at 14 bases. V was pared by 4 bases and J by 9 bases, with 11 bases of the junction left unmatched. Per germline, CDR1 ENHRY and CDR2 SYGVKD. The CDR3 extends over 17 amino acids.

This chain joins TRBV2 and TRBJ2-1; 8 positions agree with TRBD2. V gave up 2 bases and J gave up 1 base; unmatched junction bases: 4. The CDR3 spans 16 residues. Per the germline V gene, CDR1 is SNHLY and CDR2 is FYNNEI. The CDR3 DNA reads TGTGCCAGCAGTGAAATTGCGGGAGGTTCCTACAATGAGCAGTTCTTC. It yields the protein CASSEIAGGSYNEQFF.

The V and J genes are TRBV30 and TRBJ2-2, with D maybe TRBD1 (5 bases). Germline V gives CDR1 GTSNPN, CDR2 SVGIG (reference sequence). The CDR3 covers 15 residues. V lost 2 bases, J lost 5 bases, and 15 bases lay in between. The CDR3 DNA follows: TGTGCCTGGAGTTTAGCCAGGGTCATGACCGGGGAGCTGTTTTTT. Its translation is CAWSLARVMTGELFF.

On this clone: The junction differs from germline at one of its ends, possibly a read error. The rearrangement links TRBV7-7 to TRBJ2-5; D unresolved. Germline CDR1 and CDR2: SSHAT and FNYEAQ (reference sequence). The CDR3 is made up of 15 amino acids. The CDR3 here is CASSLVGRHSETQYF. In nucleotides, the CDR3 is TGTGCTAGCAGCTTAGTGGGCCGCCATTCGGAGACCCAGTACTTC.

CDR3 bases: TGTGCCAGCTCACCAGGGACAGGCCTGCTATCTACCTTC. Its protein product is CASSPGTGLLSTF. V gene TRBV18 combines with J gene TRBJ1-2, with 8 bases identical to TRBD1. The ends lost 2 bases at V and 14 bases at J; junction bases unmatched: 10. The CDR3 loop spans 13 amino acids. Germline V gene sequence: CDR1 KGHSH, CDR2 LQKENI.

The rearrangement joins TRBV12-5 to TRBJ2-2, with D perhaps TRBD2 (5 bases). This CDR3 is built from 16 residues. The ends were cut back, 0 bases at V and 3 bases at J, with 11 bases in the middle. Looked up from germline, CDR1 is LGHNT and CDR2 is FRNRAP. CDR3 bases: TGTGCTAGTGGTTTGGTACTAAAAGCGGACACCGGGGAGCTGTTTTTT. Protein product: CASGLVLKADTGELFF.

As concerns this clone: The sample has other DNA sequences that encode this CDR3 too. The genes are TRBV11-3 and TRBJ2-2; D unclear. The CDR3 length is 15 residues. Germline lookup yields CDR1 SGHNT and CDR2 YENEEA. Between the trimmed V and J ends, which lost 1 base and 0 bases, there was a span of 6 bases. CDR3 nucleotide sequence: TGTGCCAGCAGCTTAGGGGGTACGAACACCGGGGAGCTGTTTTTT. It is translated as CASSLGGTNTGELFF.

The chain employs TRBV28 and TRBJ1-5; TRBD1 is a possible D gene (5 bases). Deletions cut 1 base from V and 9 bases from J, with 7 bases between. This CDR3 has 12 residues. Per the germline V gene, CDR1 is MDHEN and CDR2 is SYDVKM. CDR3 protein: CASSLSGGPQHF. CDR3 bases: TGTGCCAGCAGTTTATCCGGGGGGCCCCAGCATTTT. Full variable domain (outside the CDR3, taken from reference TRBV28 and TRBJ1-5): DVKVTQSSRYLVKRTGEKVFLECVQDMDHENMFWYRQDPGLGLRLIYFSYDVKMKEKGDIPEGYSVSREKKERFSLILESASTNQTSMYLCASSLSGGPQHFGDGTRLSIL.

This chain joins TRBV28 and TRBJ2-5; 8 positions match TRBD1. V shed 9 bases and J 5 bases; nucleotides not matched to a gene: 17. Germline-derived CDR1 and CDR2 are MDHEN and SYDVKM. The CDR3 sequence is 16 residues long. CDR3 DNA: TGTGCCAGTAAAAGCCCGGGACAGGCGGCTAGGGAGACCCAGTACTTC. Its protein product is CASKSPGQAARETQYF.

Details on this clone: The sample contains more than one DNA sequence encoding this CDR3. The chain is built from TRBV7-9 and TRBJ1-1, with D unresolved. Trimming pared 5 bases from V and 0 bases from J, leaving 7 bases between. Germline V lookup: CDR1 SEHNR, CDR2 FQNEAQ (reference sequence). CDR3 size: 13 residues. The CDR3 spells CASSLIMNTEAFF. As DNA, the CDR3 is TGTGCCAGCAGCCTGATCATGAACACTGAAGCTTTCTTT.

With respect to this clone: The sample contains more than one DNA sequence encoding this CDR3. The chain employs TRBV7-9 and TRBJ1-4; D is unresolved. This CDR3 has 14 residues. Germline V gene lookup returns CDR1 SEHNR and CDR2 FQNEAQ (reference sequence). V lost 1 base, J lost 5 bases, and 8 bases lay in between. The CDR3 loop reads CASSLGGSNEKLFF. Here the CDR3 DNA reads TGTGCCAGCAGCTTAGGGGGTTCCAATGAAAAACTGTTTTTT.

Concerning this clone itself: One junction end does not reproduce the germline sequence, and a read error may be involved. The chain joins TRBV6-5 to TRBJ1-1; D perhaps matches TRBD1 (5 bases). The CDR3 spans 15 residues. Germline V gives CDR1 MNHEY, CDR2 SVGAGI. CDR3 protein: CASSKSTVMNTDAFF. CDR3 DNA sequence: TGTGCCAGCAGTAAATCGACAGTTATGAACACTGATGCTTTCTTT.

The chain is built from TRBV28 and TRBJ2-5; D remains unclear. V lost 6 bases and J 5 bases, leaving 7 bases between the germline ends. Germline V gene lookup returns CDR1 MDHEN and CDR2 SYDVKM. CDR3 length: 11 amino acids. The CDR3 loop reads CASRGWETQYF. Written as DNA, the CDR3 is TGTGCCAGCAGGGGGTGGGAGACCCAGTACTTC.

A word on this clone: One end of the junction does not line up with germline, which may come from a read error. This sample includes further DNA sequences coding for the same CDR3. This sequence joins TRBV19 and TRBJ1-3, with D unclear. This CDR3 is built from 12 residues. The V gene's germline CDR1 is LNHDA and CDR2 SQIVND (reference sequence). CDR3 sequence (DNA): TGTGCCAGTAGGAACTCTGGGAACACCATATATTTT. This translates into CASRNSGNTIYF. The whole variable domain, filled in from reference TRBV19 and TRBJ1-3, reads DGGITQSPKYLFRKEGQNVTLSCEQNLNHDAMYWYRQDPGQGLRLIYYSQIVNDFQKGDIAEGYSVSREKKESFPLTVTSAQKNPTAFYLCASRNSGNTIYFGEGSWLTVV.

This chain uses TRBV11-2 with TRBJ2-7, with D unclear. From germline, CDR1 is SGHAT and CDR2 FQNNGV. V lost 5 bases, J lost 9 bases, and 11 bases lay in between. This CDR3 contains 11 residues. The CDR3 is CASSPHERQYF. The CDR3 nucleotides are TGTGCCAGCAGCCCTCACGAGCGGCAGTACTTC.

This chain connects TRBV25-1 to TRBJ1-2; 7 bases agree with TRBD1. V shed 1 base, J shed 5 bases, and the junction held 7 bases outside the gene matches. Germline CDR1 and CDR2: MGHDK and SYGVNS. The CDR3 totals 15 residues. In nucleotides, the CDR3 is TGTGCCAGCAGTGAATGGGGGAAGGGGGCTTATGGCTACACCTTC. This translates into CASSEWGKGAYGYTF.

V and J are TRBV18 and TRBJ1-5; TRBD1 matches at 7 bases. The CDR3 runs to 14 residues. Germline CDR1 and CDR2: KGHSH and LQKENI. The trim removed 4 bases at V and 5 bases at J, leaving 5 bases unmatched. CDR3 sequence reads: CASSLGQAHQPQHF. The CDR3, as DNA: TGTGCCAGCTCACTAGGACAGGCCCATCAGCCCCAGCATTTT.

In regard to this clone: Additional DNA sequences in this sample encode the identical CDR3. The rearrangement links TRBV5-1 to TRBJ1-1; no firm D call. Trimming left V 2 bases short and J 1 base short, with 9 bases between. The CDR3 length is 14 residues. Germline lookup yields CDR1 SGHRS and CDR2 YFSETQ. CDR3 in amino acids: CASSLGSGNTEAFF. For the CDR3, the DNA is TGCGCCAGCAGCTTAGGTTCTGGGAACACTGAAGCTTTCTTT. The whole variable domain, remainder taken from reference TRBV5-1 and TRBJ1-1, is KAGVTQTPRYLIKTRGQQVTLSCSPISGHRSVSWYQQTPGQGLQFLFEYFSETQRNKGNFPGRFSGRQFSNSRSEMNVSTLELGDSALYLCASSLGSGNTEAFFGQGTRLTVV.

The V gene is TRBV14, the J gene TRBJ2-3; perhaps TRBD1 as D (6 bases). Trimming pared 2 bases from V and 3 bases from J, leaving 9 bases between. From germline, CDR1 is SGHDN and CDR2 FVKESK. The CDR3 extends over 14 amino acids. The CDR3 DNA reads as TGTGCCAGCAGCCAAAGGACAGCTACAGATACGCAGTATTTT. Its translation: CASSQRTATDTQYF.

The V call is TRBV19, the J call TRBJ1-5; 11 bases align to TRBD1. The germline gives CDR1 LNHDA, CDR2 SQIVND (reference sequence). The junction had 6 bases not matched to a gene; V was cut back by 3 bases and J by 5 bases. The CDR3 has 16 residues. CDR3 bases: TGTGCCAGTAGTATCCGGGACAGGGGGTACTATCAGCCCCAGCATTTT. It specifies CASSIRDRGYYQPQHF. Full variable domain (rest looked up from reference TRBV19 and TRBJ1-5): DGGITQSPKYLFRKEGQNVTLSCEQNLNHDAMYWYRQDPGQGLRLIYYSQIVNDFQKGDIAEGYSVSREKKESFPLTVTSAQKNPTAFYLCASSIRDRGYYQPQHFGDGTRLSIL.

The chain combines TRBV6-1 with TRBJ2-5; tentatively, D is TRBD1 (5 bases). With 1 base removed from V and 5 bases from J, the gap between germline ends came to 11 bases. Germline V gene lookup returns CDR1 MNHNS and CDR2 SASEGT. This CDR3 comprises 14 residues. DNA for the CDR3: TGTGCCAGCAGTGAAGATTACAGGTGGGAGACCCAGTACTTC. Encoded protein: CASSEDYRWETQYF.

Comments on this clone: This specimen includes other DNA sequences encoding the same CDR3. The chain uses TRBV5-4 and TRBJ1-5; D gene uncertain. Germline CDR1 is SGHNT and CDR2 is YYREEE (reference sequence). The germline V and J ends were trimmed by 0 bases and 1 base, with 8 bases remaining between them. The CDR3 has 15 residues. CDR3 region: CASSLGGSSNQPQHF. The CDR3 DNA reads TGTGCCAGCAGCTTGGGGGGTTCGAGCAATCAGCCCCAGCATTTT.

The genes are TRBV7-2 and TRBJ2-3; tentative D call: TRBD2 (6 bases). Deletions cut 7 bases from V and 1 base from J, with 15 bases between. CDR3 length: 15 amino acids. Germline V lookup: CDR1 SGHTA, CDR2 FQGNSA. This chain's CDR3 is CASTLNSGRTDTQYF. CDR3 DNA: TGTGCCAGCACCTTGAATAGCGGTCGCACAGATACGCAGTATTTT.

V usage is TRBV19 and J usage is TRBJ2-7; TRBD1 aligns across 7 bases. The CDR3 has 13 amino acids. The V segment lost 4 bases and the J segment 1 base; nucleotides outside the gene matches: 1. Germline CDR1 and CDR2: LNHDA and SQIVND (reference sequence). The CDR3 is CASSRGQSYEQYF. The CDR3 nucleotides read TGTGCCAGTAGTAGGGGACAGTCCTACGAGCAGTACTTC.

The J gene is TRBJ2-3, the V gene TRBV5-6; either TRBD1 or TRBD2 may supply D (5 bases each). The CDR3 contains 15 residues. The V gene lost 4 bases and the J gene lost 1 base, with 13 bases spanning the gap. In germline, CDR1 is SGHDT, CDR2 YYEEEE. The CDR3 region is CASSRGSVRTDTQYF. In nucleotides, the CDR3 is TGTGCCAGCAGCAGGGGTAGCGTTCGCACAGATACGCAGTATTTT. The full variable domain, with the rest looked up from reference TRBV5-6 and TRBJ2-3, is DAGVTQSPTHLIKTRGQQVTLRCSPKSGHDTVSWYQQALGQGPQFIFQYYEEEERQRGNFPDRFSGHQFPNYSSELNVNALLLGDSALYLCASSRGSVRTDTQYFGPGTRLTVL.

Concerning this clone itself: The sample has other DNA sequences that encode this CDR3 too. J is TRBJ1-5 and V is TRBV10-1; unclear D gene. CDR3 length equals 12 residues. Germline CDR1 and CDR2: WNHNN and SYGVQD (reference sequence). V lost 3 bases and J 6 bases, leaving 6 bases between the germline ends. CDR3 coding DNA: TGCGCCAGCAGTGAATCTTCTCAGCCCCAGCATTTT. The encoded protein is CASSESSQPQHF.

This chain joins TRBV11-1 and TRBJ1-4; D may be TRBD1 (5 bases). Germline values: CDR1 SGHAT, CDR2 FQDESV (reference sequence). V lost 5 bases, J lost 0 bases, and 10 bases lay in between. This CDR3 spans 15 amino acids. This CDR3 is CASSQGHATNEKLFF. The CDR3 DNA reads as TGTGCCAGCAGCCAGGGTCATGCAACTAATGAAAAACTGTTTTTT.